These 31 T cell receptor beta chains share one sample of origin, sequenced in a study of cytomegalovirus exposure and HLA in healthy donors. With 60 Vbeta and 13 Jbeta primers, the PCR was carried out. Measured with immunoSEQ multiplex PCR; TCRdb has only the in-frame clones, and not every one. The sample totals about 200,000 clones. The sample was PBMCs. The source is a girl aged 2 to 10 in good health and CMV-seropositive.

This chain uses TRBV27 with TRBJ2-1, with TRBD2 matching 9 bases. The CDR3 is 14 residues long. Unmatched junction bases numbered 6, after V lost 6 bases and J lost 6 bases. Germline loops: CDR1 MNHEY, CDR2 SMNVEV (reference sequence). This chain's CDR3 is CASRTPGLANEQFF. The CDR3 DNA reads TGTGCCAGCAGAACCCCGGGACTAGCCAATGAGCAGTTCTTC.

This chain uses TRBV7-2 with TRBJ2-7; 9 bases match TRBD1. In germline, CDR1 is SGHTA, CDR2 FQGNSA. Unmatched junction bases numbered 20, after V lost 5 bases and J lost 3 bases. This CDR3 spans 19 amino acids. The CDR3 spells CASSAIWGAPGQGSYEQYF. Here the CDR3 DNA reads TGTGCCAGCAGCGCTATATGGGGGGCCCCGGGACAGGGTAGCTACGAGCAGTACTTC.

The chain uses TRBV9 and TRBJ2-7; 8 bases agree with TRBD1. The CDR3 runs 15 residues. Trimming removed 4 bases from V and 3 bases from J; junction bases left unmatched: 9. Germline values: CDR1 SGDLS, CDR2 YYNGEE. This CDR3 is CASSSDRDFYYEQYF. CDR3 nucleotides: TGTGCCAGCAGCTCGGACAGGGACTTCTACTACGAGCAGTACTTC.

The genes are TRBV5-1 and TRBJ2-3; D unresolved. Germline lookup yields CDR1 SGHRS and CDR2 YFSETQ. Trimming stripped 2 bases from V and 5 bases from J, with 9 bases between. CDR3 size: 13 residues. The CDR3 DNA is TGCGCCAGCAGCTTTAGAGGTGGAGATACGCAGTATTTT. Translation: CASSFRGGDTQYF.

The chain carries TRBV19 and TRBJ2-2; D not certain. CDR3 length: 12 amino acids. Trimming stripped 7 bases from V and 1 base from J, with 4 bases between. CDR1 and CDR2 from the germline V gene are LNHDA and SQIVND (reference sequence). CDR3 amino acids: CASTRNTGELFF. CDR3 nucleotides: TGTGCCAGTACCAGGAACACCGGGGAGCTGTTTTTT.

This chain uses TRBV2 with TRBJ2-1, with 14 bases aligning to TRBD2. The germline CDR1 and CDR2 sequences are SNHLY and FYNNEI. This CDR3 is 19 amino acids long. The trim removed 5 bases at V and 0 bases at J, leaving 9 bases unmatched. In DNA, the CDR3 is TGTGCCAGCAGTCCCGGGGGACTAGCGGGAGTGAGCTCCTACAATGAGCAGTTCTTC. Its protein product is CASSPGGLAGVSSYNEQFF.

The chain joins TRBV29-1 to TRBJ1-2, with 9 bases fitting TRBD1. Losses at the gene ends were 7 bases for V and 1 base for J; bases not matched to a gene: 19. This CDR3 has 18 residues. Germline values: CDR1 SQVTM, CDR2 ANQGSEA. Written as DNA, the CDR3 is TGCAGCGCCTATCTTCCCAGCGTGGGGACAGGGATTAACTATGGCTACACCTTC. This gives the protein CSAYLPSVGTGINYGYTF.

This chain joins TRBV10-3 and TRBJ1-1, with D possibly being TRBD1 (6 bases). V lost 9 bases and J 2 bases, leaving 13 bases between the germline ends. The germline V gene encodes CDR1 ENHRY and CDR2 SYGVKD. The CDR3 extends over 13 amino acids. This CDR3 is CAIQDRPNTEAFF. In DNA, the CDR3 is TGTGCCATACAGGACAGACCTAACACTGAAGCTTTCTTT.

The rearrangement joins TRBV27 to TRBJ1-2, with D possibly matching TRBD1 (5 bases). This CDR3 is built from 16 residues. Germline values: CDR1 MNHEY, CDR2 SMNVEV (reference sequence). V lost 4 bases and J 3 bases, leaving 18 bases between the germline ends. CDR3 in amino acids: CASSSTTDSWDYGYTF. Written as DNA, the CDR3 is TGTGCCAGCAGTTCCACAACTGACAGCTGGGACTATGGCTACACCTTC.

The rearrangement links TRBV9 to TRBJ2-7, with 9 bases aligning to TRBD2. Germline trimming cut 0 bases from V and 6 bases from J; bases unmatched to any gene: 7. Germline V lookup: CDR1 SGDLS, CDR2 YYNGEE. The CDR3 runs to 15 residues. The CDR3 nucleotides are TGTGCCAGCAGCGTAGAGGAACTAGCGGGTCGCGAGCAGTACTTC. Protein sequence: CASSVEELAGREQYF.

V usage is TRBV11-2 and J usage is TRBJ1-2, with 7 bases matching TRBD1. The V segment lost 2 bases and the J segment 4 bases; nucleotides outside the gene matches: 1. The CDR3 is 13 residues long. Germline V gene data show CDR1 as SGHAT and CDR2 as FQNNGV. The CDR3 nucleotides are TGTGCCAGCAGCTTAAGGGGGCTCTATGGCTACACCTTC. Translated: CASSLRGLYGYTF.

CDR3 amino acids: CASRSRGRGSYEQYF. In DNA, the CDR3 is TGTGCCAGCAGGAGCAGGGGGCGCGGCTCCTACGAGCAGTACTTC. The V and J genes are TRBV2 and TRBJ2-7; 8 bases line up with TRBD1. V was clipped by 6 bases and J by 0 bases; unmatched bases: 7. The CDR3 runs 15 residues. In germline, CDR1 is SNHLY, CDR2 FYNNEI.

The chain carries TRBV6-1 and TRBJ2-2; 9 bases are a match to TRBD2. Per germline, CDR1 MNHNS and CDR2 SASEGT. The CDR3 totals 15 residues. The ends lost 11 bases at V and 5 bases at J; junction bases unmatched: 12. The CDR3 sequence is CAGHGGRAGTGELFF. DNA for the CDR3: TGTGCCGGCCACGGCGGGAGGGCCGGGACCGGGGAGCTGTTTTTT.

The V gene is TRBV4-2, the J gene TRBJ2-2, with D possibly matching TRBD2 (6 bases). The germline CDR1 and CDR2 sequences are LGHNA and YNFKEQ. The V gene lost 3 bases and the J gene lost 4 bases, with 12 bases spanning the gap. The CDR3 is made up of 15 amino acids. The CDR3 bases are TGTGCCAGCAGCCAGCGAACTAGCAGCACCGGGGAGCTGTTTTTT. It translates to CASSQRTSSTGELFF.

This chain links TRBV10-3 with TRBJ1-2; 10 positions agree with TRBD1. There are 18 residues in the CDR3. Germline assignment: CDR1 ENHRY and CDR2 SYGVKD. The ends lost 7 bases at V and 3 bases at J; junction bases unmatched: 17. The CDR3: CAIKTAGTGEGGDYGYTF. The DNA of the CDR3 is TGTGCCATCAAGACGGCTGGGACAGGGGAGGGTGGGGACTATGGCTACACCTTC.

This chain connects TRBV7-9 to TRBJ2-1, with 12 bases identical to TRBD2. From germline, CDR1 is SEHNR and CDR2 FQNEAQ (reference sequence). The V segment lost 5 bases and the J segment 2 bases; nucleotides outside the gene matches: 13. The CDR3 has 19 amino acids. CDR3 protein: CASSPSPSGRAVAYNEQFF. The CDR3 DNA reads TGTGCCAGCAGCCCTTCCCCTAGCGGGAGGGCCGTGGCCTACAATGAGCAGTTCTTC.

The CDR3 protein is CASSRGGKGSPLHF. DNA of the CDR3: TGTGCCAGTAGTCGTGGAGGGAAAGGATCACCCCTCCACTTT. V usage is TRBV19 and J usage is TRBJ1-6; D unresolved. V was clipped by 5 bases and J by 10 bases, with 15 bases between them. The CDR3 is made up of 14 amino acids. Germline CDR1 is LNHDA and CDR2 is SQIVND (reference sequence).

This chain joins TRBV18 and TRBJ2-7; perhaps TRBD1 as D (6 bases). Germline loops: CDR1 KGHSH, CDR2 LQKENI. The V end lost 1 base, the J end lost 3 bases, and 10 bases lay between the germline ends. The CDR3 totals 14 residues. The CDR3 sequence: CASSPRRDIYEQYF. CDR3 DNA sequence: TGTGCCAGCTCACCACGCCGGGACATCTACGAGCAGTACTTC.

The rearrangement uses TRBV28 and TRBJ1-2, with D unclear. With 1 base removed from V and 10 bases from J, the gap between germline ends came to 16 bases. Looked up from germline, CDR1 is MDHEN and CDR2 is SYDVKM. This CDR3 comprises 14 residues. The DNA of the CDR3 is TGTGCCAGCAGTTTATCCACTCCGGTCCGCTACTACACCTTC. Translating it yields CASSLSTPVRYYTF.

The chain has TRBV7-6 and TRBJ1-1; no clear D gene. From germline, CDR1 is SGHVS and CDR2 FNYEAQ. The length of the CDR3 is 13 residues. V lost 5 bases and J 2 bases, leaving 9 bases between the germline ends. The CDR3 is CASSPYSNTEAFF. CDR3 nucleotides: TGTGCCAGCAGCCCGTACAGCAACACTGAAGCTTTCTTT.

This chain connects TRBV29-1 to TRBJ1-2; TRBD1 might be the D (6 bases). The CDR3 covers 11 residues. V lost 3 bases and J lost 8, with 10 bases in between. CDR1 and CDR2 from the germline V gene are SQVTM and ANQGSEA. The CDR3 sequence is CSVDRGGGYTF. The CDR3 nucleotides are TGCAGCGTTGACAGGGGTGGAGGCTACACCTTC.

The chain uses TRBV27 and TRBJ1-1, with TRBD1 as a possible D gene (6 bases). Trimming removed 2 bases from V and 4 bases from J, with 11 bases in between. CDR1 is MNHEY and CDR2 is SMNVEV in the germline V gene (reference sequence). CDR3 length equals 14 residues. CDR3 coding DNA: TGTGCCAGCAGTTTAGGACGGGGGGCCACTGAAGCTTTCTTT. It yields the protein CASSLGRGATEAFF.

CDR3: CASSRQGEIPMNTEAFF. CDR3 DNA: TGTGCCAGCAGCCGACAGGGAGAAATCCCTATGAACACTGAAGCTTTCTTT. The chain combines TRBV7-2 with TRBJ1-1, with TRBD1 matching 7 bases. The CDR3 has 17 amino acids. The V and J ends lost 5 bases and 0 bases, in that order; junction bases with no gene match: 12. The germline V gene has CDR1 SGHTA and CDR2 FQGNSA.

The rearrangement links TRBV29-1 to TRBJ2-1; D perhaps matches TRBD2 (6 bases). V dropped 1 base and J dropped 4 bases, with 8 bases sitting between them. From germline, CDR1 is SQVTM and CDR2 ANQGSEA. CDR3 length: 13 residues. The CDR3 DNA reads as TGCAGCGTTGAAGGACTAGGGTACAATGAGCAGTTCTTC. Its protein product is CSVEGLGYNEQFF.

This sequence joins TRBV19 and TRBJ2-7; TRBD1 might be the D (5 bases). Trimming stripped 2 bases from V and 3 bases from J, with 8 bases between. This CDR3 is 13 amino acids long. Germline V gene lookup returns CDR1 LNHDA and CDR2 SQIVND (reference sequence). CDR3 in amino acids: CASSIQGGYEQYF. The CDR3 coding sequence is TGTGCCAGTAGTATACAGGGCGGCTACGAGCAGTACTTC.

CDR3 in amino acids: CASSRRDRALYNEQFF. The DNA of the CDR3 is TGTGCCAGCAGTCGAAGGGACAGGGCCCTCTACAATGAGCAGTTCTTC. The rearrangement uses TRBV28 and TRBJ2-1; the match to TRBD1 covers 9 bases. The CDR3 runs to 16 residues. Trimming removed 5 bases from V and 3 bases from J; junction bases left unmatched: 8. Germline CDR1 MDHEN, CDR2 SYDVKM.

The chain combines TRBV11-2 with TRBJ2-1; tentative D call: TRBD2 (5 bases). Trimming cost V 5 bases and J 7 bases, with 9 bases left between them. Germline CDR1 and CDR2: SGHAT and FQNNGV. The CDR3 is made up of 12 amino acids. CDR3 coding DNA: TGTGCCAGCAGCGTCACTAGAAATGAGCAGTTCTTC. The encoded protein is CASSVTRNEQFF.

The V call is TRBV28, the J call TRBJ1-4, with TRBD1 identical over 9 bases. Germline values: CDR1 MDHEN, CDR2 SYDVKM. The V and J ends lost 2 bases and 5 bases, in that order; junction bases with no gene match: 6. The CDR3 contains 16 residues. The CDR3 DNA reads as TGTGCCAGCAGTTTAAGGGGACAGGGAAGGAATGAAAAACTGTTTTTT. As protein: CASSLRGQGRNEKLFF.

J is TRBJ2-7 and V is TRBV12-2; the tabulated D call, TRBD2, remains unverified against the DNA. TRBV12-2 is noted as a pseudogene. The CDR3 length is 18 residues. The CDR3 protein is CASRLVPLGSGRTYEQYF. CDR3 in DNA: TGTGCAAGTCGCTTAGTGCCCCTCGGTAGCGGGAGGACCTACGAGCAGTACTTC.

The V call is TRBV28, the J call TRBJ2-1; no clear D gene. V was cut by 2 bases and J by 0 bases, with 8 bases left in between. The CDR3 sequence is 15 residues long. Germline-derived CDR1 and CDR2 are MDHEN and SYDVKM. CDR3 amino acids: CASSLAVSSYNEQFF. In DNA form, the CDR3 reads TGTGCCAGCAGTTTAGCGGTAAGCTCCTACAATGAGCAGTTCTTC.

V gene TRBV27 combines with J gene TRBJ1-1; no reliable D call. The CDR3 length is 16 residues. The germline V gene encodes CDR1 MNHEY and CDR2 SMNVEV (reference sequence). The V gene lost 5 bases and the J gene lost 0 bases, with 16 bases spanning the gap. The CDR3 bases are TGTGCCAGCAGTCCGCCGACGGTGGGAGTGAACACTGAAGCTTTCTTT. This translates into CASSPPTVGVNTEAFF.